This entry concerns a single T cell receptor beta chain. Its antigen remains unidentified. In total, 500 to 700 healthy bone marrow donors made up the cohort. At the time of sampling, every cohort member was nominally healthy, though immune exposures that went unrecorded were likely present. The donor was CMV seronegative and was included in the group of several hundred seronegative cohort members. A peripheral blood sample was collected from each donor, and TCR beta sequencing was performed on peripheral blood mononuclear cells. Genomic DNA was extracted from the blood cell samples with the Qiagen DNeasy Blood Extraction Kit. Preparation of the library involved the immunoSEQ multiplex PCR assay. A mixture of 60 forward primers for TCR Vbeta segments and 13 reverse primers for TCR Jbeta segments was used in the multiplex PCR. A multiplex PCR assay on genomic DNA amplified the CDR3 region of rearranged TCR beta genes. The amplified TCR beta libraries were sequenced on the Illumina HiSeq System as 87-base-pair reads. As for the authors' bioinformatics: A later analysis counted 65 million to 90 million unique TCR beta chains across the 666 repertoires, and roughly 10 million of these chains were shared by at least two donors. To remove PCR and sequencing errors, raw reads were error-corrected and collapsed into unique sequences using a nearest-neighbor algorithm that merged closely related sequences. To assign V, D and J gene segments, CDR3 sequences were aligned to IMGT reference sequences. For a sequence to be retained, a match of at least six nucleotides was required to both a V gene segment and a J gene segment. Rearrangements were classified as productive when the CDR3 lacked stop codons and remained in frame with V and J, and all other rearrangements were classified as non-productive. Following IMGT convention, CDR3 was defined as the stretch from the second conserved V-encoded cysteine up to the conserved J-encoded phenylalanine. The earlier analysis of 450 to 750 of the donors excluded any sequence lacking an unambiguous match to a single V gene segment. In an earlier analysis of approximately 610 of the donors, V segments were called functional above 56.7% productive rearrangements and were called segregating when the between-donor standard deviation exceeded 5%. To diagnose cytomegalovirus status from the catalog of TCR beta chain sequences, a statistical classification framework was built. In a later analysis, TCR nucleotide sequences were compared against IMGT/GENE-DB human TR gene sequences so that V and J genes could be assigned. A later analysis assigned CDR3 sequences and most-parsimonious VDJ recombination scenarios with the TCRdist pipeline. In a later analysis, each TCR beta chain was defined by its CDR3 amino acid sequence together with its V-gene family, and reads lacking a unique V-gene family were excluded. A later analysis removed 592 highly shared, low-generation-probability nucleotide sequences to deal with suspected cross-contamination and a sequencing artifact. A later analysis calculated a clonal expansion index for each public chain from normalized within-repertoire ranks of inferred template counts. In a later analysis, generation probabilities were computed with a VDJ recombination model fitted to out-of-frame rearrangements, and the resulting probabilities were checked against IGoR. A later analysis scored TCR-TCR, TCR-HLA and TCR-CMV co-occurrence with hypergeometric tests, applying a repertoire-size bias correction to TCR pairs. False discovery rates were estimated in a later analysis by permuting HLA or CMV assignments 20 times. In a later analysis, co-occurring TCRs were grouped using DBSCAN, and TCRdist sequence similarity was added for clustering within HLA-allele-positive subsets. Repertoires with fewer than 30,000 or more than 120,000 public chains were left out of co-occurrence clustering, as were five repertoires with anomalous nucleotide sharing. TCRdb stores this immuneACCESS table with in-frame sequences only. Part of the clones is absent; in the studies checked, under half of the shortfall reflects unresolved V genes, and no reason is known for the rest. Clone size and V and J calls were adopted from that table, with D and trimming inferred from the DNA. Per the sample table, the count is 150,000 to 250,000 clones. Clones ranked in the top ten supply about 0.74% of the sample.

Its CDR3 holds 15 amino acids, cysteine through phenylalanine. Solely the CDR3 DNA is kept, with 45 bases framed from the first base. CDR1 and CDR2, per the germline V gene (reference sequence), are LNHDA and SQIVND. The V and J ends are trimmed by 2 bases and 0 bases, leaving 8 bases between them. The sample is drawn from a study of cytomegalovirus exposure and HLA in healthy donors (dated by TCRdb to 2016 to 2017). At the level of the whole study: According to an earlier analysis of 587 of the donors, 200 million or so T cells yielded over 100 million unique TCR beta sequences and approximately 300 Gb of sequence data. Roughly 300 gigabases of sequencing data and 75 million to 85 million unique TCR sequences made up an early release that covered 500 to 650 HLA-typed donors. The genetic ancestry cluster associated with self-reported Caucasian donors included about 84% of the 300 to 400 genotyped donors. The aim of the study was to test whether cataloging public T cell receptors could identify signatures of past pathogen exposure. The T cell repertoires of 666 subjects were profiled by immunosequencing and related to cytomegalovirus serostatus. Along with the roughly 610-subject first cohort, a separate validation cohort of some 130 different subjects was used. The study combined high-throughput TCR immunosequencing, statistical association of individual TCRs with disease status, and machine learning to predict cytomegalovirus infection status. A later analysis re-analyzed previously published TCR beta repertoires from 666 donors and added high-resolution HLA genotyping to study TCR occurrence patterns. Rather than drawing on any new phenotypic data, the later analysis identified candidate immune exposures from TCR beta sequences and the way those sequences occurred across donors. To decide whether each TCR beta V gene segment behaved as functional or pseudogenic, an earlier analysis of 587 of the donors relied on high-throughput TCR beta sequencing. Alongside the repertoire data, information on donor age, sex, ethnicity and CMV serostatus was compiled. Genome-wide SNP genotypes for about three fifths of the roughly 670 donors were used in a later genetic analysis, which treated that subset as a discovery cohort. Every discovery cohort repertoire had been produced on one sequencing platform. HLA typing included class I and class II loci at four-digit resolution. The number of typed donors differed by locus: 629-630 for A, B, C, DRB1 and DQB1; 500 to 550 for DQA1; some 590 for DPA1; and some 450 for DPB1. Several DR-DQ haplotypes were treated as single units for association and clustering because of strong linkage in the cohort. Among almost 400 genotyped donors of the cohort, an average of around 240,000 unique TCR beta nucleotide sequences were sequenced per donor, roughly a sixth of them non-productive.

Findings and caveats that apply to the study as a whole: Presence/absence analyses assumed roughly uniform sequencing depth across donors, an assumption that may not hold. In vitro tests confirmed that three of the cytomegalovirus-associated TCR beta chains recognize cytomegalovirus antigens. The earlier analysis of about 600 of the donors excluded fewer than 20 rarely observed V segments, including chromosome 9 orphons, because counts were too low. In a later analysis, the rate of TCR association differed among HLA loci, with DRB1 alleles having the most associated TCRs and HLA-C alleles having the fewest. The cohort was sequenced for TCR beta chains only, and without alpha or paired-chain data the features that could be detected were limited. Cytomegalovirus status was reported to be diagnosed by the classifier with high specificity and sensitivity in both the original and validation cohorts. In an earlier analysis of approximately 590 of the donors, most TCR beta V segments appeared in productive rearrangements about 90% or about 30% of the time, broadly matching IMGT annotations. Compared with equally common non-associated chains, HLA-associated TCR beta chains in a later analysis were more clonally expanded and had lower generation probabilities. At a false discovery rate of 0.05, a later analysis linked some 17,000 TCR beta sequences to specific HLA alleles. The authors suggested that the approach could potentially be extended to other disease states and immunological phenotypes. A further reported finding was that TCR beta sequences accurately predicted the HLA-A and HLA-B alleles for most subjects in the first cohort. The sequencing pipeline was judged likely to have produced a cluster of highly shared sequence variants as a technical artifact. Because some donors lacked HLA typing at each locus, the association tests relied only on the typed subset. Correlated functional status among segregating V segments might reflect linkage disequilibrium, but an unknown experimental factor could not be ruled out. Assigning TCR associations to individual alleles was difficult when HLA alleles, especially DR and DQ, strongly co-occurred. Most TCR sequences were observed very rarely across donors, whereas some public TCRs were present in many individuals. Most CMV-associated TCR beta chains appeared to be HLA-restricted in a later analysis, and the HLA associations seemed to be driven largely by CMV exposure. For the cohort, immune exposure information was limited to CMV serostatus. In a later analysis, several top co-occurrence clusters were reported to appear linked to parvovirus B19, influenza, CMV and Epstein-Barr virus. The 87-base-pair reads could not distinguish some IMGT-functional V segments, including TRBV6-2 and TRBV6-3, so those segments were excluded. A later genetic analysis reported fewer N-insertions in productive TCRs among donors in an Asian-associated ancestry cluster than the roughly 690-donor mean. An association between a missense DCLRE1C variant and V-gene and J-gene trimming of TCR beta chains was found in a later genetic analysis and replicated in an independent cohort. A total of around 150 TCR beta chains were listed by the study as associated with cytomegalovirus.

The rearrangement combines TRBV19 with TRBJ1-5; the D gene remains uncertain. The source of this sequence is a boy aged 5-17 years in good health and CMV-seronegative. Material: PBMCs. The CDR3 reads CASSIYSSSNQPQHF. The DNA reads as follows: TGTGCCAGTAGTATATATTCCAGTAGCAATCAGCCCCAGCATTTT. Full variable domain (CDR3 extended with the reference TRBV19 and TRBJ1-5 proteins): DGGITQSPKYLFRKEGQNVTLSCEQNLNHDAMYWYRQDPGQGLRLIYYSQIVNDFQKGDIAEGYSVSREKKESFPLTVTSAQKNPTAFYLCASSIYSSSNQPQHFGDGTRLSIL.